Listed here is a single T cell receptor (beta chain). The antigen remains unidentified. The data originate from a study of cytomegalovirus exposure and HLA in healthy donors. Study context: The 120 validation repertoires, a later analysis reported, used the same platform as the 600 to 850 repertoires from the first cohort.

Study-level findings and limits: According to the study, 160 or so TCR beta chains were cytomegalovirus-associated. CMV antigen specificity of a few CMV-associated chains was confirmed in vitro.

This table comes from immunoSEQ multiplex PCR, and its TCRdb copy is limited to in-frame clones, with some not included. Of 190,000 or so clones listed, about 79% are singletons. CDR3 length: 14 residues. CDR1 is SGDLS and CDR2 is YYNGEE in the germline V gene. J lost 2 bases, V lost 3 bases, and 2 bases had no gene match. J is TRBJ2-7 and V is TRBV9; 10 nucleotides align to TRBD1. The clonotype was recovered from a woman in her twenties or thirties in good health and CMV-seropositive. Sequencing was performed on PBMCs. CDR3 loop: CASSAGQGTYEQYF. The CDR3 DNA follows: TGTGCCAGCAGCGCGGGACAGGGGACCTACGAGCAGTACTTC.